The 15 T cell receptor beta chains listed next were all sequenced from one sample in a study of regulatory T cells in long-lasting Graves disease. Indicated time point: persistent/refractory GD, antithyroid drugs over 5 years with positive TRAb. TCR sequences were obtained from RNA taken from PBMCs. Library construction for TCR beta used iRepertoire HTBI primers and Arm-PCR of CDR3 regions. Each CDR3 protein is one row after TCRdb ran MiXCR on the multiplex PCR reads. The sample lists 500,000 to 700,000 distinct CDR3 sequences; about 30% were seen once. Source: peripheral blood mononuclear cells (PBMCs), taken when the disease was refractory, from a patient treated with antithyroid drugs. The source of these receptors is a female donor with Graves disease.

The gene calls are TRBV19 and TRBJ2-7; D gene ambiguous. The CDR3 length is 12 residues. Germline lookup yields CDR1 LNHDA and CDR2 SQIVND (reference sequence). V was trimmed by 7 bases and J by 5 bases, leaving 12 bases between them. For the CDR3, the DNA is TGTGCCAGTATGGGGTCATCAGACGAGCAGTACTTC. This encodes CASMGSSDEQYF.

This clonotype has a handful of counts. The CDR3 region is CASSTIQGDYGYTF. DNA for the CDR3: TGTGCCAGCAGTACCATACAGGGGGACTATGGCTACACCTTC. The gene calls are TRBV27 and TRBJ1-2, with TRBD1 matching 8 bases. Germline V gives CDR1 MNHEY, CDR2 SMNVEV (reference sequence). There are 14 residues in the CDR3. The ends lost 5 bases at V and 3 bases at J; junction bases unmatched: 5.

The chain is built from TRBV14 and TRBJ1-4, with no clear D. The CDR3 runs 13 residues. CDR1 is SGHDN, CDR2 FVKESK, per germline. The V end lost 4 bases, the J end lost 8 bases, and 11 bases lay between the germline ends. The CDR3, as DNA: TGTGCCAGCAGCCGGTCATTGTTGGAAAAACTGTTTTTT. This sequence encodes CASSRSLLEKLFF.

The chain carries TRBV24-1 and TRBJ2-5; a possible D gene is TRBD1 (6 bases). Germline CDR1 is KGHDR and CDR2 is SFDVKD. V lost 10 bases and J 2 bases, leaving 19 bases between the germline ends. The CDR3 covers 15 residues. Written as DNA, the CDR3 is TGTGCCACGCACTTGGACAGTGGGGGTCAAGAGACCCAGTACTTC. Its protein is CATHLDSGGQETQYF.

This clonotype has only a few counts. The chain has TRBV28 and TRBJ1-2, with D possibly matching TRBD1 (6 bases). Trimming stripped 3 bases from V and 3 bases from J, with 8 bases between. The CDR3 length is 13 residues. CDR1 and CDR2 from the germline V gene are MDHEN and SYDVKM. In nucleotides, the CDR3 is TGTGCCAGCAGTTTTGCAGGGGACTATGGCTACACCTTC. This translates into CASSFAGDYGYTF.

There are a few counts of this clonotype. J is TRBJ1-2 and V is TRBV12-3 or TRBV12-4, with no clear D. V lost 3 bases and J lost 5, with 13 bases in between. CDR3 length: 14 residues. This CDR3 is CASSLREGIYGYTF. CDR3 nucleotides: TGTGCCAGCAGTTTGAGGGAAGGCATTTATGGCTACACCTTC.

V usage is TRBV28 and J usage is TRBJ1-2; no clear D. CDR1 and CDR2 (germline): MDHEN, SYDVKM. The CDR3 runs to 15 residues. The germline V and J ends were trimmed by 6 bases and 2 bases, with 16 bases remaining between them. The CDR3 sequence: CASSPASPINYGYTF. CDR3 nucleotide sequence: TGTGCCAGCAGCCCGGCAAGCCCTATCAACTATGGCTACACCTTC.

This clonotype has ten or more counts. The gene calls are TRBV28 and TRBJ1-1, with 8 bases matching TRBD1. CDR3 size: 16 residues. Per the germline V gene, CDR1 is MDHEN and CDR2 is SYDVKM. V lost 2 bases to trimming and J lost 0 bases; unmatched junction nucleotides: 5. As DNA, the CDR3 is TGTGCCAGCAGTTTAGGGACAGGTGTCTTGAACACTGAAGCTTTCTTT. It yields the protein CASSLGTGVLNTEAFF. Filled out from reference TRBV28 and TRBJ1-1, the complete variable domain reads DVKVTQSSRYLVKRTGEKVFLECVQDMDHENMFWYRQDPGLGLRLIYFSYDVKMKEKGDIPEGYSVSREKKERFSLILESASTNQTSMYLCASSLGTGVLNTEAFFGQGTRLTVV.

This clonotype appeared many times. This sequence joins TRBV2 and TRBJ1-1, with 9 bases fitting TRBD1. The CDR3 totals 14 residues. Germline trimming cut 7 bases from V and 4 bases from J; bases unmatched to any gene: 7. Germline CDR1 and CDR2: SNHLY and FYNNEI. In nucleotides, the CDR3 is TGTGCCAGCACTCTGGGACAGGGAAGCACTGAAGCTTTCTTT. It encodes CASTLGQGSTEAFF.

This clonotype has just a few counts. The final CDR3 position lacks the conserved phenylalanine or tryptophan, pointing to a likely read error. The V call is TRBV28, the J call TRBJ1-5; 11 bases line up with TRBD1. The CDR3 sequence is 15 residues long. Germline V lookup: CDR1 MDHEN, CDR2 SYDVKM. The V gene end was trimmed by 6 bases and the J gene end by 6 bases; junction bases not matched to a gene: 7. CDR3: CASSTDRGLRQPQHL. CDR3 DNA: TGTGCCAGCAGCACGGACAGGGGGCTGCGTCAGCCCCAGCATCTT.

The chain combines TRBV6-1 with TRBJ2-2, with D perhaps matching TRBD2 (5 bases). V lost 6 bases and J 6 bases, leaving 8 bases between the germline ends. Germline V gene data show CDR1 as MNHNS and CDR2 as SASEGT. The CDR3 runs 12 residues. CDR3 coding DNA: TGTGCCAGCAGGGCTAGCTCCGGGGAGCTGTTTTTT. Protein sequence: CASRASSGELFF.

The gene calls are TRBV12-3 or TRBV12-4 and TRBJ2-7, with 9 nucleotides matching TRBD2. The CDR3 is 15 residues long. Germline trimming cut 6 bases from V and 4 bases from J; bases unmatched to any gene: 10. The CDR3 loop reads CASSLTGTSIYEQYF. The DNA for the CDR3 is TGTGCCAGCAGCCTTACAGGGACTAGCATATACGAGCAGTACTTC.

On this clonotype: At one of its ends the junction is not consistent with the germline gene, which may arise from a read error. The CDR3 sequence: CANSSLSAYLHQETQYF. In nucleotides, the CDR3 is TGTGCCAACAGTAGCCTCTCAGCTTACCTACACCAAGAGACCCAGTACTTC. J is TRBJ2-5 and V is TRBV6-1, with no clear D. Germline V gives CDR1 MNHNS, CDR2 SASEGT. This CDR3 spans 17 amino acids.

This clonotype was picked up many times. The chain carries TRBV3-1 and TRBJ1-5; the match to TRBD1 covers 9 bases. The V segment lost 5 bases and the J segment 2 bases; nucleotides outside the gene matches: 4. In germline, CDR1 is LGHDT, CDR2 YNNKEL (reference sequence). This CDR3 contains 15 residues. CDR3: CASSARTGGNQPQHF. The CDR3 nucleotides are TGTGCCAGCAGCGCACGGACAGGGGGCAATCAGCCCCAGCATTTT.

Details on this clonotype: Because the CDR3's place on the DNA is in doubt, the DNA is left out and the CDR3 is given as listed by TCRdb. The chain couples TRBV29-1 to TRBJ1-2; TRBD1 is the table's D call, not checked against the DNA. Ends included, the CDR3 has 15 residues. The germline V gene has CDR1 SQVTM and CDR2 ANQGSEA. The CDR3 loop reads CSVDVAGGSNYGNTF.